This T cell receptor (beta chain) was sequenced for a study of blood T cell repertoires in COVID-19 (dated by TCRdb to between 2020 and 2021). Looking at the study overall: Collaborator samples came from the United States, Italy and Spain and covered acute and convalescent phases of COVID-19. The prospective study material was composed of cDNA or gDNA derived from T cells, B-cell-depleted T cells, or PBMCs. The dataset comprised deeply sampled blood TCRbeta repertoires from subjects exposed to, actively infected with, or recovered from COVID-19. The repertoires were released in a freely available public database meant as a resource for research on the immune response to SARS-CoV-2. The samples were drawn from the first 160 participants of the ongoing ImmuneRACE study and from 950 to 1,500 subjects provided by 6 global collaborators. The sample metadata nearly always contained a de-identified subject ID, COVID-19 status, age in years and sex. Where available, HLA class I and class II types were taken from metadata supplied by the sample provider and were not determined by assay-based typing. Paper-wide results and their limitations: Clinical and demographic metadata were provided uncurated, with the amount varying by source and participant.

Collaborating institutions collected whole blood in K2EDTA tubes following their own protocols. For TCRbeta analysis, collaborator samples were shipped as frozen whole blood, as isolated PBMCs, or as DNA extracted from either sample type. In regard to this clone: This clone's antigen is unknown. No much larger clonotype is one base removed from it; base qualities were not supplied.

TCRbeta CDR3 regions were amplified from genomic DNA using the immunoSEQ Assay, a bias-controlled multiplex PCR. On the authors' methods: The number of nucleated cells in each sample was estimated from the amplification of reference gene primers within the assay. To quantify the absolute abundance of each unique TCRbeta CDR3 rearrangement, sequence reads were collapsed and filtered. For each sample, productive Simpson clonality was calculated by taking the square root of Simpson's diversity index across productive rearrangements. TCRdb limited this immuneACCESS table to in-frame rearrangements with V and J called. A share of clones is missing; checked studies link under half to unresolved V genes, and the rest is unexplained. The V and J calls and the clone size are those of that table, but D and trimming were determined from the DNA. The sample table lists 15,000 to 20,000 clones, around 81% of them with a count of one. About 15% of the sample is in the top ten clones.

Based on the germline V gene (reference sequence), the CDR1 and CDR2 sequences are DFQATT and SNEGSKA. The CDR3 numbers 11 residues from cysteine through phenylalanine. The read is trimmed to its CDR3 DNA, 33 bases read in frame from base 1. At the junction V is shortened by 6 bases and J by 3 bases, with 9 bases in between. In this chain, TRBV20-1 is recombined with TRBJ2-7; the D gene is perhaps TRBD2, on 6 matching bases. The sequencing sample was made of peripheral blood. The TCR sequence derives from a man between 40 and 49 years old with active or convalescent COVID-19. The CDR3 corresponds to CSAGDFYEQYF. In nucleotide form, the sequence is TGCAGTGCCGGGGACTTCTACGAGCAGTACTTC.